A selection of T cell receptor beta chains follows, all from one sample in a study of somatic mutations in cytotoxic T cells in rheumatoid arthritis. Clones were sequenced by immunoSEQ multiplex PCR, and TCRdb holds only the in-frame ones, with some missing. The table has over 10,000 clones, approximately 80% seen once. Sequenced sample: CD8+ T cells sorted from blood. These receptors were taken from a man aged 45-65 years in good health. Both conserved end residues are part of each CDR3. D genes are given only for firm matches. Size tells how often a clone was seen (once, few, many) or the class of an expanded clone, and some rows leave it out.

v_gene	d_gene	abundance	j_gene	CDR3nt	CDR3aa
TRBV15	TRBD1	-	TRBJ1-1	TGTGCCACCAGCAGAGATAGGGGGACAGGGGAAGCTTTCTTT	CATSRDRGTGEAFF
TRBV5-5	-	-	TRBJ2-1	TGTGCCAGCAGCCTTGGTGTCGTGGTTAGTCGTCGTAGTGAGCAGTTCTTC	CASSLGVVVSRRSEQFF
TRBV11-2	-	-	TRBJ2-7	TGTGCCAGCAGCTTGGGCAGAACCTACGAGCAGTACTTC	CASSLGRTYEQYF
TRBV15	-	-	TRBJ1-5	TGTGCCACCAGCAGGGCAGGACAGATCAATCAGCCCCAGCATTTT	CATSRAGQINQPQHF
TRBV5-6	-	-	TRBJ2-1	TGTGCCAGCAGCATGGGACAAGACAATGAGCAGTTCTTC	CASSMGQDNEQFF
TRBV29-1	-	-	TRBJ2-1	TGCAGCGTCGCAGGGACGCAGAGCTCCTACAATGAGCAGTTCTTC	CSVAGTQSSYNEQFF
TRBV5-6	-	-	TRBJ2-7	TGTGCCAGCAGCTTTGCAGGCCTCTCCTACGAGCAGTACTTC	CASSFAGLSYEQYF
TRBV15	TRBD1	few	TRBJ2-1	TGTGCCACCAGCGCCGGGACAGGAAATAACAATGAGCAGTTCTTC	CATSAGTGNNNEQFF
TRBV6-5	-	-	TRBJ2-6	TGTGCCAGCAGTCCACGGAGTGGTGGGGCCAACGTCCTGACTTTC	CASSPRSGGANVLTF
TRBV7-8	TRBD2	-	TRBJ2-7	TGTGCCAGCAGCCCCTTCACTAGCGGCGACTACGAGCAGTACTTC	CASSPFTSGDYEQYF
TRBV7-8	-	-	TRBJ2-3	TGTGCCAGCAGCCATTGGGCGGGGAGCACAGATACGCAGTATTTT	CASSHWAGSTDTQYF
TRBV5-4	-	-	TRBJ1-6	TGTGCCAGCAGCCCCGGGCCCAATTCACCCCTCCACTTT	CASSPGPNSPLHF
TRBV13	TRBD2	few	TRBJ2-7	TGTGCCAGCAGCTCCGCCAGCGGGAGGGCCTCCTACGAGCAGTACTTC	CASSSASGRASYEQYF
TRBV7-9	-	few	TRBJ2-7	TGTGCCAGCAGCTACCAAGGGGAGAGGGTGCCCCTGGAGCAGTACTTC	CASSYQGERVPLEQYF
TRBV6-6	-	-	TRBJ2-3	TGTGCCAGCGGGGGCAGGGCTAGCACAGATACGCAGTATTTT	CASGGRASTDTQYF
TRBV2	TRBD1	-	TRBJ2-1	TGTGCCAGCAGCCCCGGGACAGACTCCTACAATGAGCAGTTCTTC	CASSPGTDSYNEQFF